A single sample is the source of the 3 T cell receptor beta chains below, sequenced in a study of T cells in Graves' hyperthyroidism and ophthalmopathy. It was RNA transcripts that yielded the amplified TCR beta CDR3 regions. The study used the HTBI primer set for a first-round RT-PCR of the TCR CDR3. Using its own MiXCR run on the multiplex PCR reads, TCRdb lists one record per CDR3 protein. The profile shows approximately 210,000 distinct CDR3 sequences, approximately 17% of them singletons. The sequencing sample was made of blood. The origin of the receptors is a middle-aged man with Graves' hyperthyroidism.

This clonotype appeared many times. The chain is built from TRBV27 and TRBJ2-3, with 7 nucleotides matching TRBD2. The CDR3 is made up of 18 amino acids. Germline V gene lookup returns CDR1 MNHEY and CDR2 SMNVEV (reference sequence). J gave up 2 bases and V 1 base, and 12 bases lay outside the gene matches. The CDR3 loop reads CASSLFIGREPTTDTQYF. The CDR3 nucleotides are TGTGCCAGCAGTTTATTTATAGGGAGGGAGCCAACCACAGATACGCAGTATTTT.

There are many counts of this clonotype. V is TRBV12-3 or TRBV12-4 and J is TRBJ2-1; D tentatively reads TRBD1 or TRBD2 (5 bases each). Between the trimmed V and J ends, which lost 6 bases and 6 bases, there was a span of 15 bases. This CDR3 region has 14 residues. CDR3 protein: CASSYNAGANEQFF. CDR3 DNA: TGTGCCAGCAGCTATAATGCCGGGGCCAATGAGCAGTTCTTC.

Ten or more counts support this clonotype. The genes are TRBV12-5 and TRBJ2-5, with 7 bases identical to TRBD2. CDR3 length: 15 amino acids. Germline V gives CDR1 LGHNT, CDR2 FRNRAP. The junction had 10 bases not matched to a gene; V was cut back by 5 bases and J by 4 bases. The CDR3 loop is CASGPPGLGGETQYF. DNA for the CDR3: TGTGCTAGTGGTCCTCCCGGACTAGGAGGAGAGACCCAGTACTTC.